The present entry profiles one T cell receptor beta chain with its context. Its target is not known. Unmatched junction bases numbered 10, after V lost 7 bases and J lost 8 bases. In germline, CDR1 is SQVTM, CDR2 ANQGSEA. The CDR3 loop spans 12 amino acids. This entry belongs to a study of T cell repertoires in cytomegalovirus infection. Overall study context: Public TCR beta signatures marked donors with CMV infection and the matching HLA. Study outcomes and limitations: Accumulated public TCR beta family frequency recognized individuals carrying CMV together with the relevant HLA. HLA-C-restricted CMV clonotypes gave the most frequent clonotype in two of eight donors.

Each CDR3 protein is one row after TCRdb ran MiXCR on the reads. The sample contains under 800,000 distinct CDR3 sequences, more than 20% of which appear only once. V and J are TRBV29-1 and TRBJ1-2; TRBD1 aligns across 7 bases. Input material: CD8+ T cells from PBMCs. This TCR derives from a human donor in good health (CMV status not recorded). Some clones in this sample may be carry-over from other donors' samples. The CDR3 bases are TGCAGCGGAAACGCAGGGGGGAGCGGCTACACCTTC. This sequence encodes CSGNAGGSGYTF.